Listed here are 2 T cell receptor beta chains from one sample, sequenced in a study of T cells in localized non-small cell lung cancer. TCRdb keeps only in-frame clones here, not all; method: immunoSEQ multiplex PCR. Among tens of thousands of clones, more than 75% were seen once, and the ten largest hold less than 5%. The specimen was peripheral blood, collected before any cancer treatment. Every receptor here comes from a male donor aged 60 or over with stage III lung adenocarcinoma.

The chain combines TRBV5-1 with TRBJ1-4; weak D call: TRBD1 (6 bases). The CDR3 length is 16 residues. V was clipped by 3 bases and J by 0 bases, with 12 bases between them. Per germline, CDR1 SGHRS and CDR2 YFSETQ. CDR3 DNA sequence: TGCGCCAGCAGCTCCAGGGGCCCAGCAACTAATGAAAAACTGTTTTTT. It translates to CASSSRGPATNEKLFF.

The chain has TRBV19 and TRBJ2-3; maybe TRBD2 (6 bases). The CDR3 contains 15 residues. Germline lookup yields CDR1 LNHDA and CDR2 SQIVND (reference sequence). The V end lost 6 bases, the J end lost 2 bases, and 15 bases lay between the germline ends. For the CDR3, the DNA is TGTGCCAGTAGCCCCGGGGGTCCACCCACAGATACGCAGTATTTT. Translation: CASSPGGPPTDTQYF.